This T cell receptor beta chain was found in a study of regulatory T cells in long-lasting Graves disease. Per germline, CDR1 MDHEN and CDR2 SYDVKM. Germline trimming cut 4 bases from V and 2 bases from J; bases unmatched to any gene: 8. This CDR3 contains 16 residues. Study conclusions and caveats: Patients with persistent Graves' had lower TCR diversity than newly diagnosed patients.

Time point meaning: newly diagnosed GD, antithyroid drugs for less than 3 months. RNA from PBMCs was the source of the TCR library. Sequencing libraries for TCR beta were prepared with iRepertoire HTBI primers and Arm-PCR of CDR3 regions. In TCRdb, the multiplex PCR reads were re-called with MiXCR into one record per CDR3 protein. The sample has hundreds of thousands of distinct CDR3 sequences; about 15% are singletons. The table lists this clonotype with many counts. As yet, its antigen is unknown. These data are also associated with another study on T cells in Graves' hyperthyroidism and ophthalmopathy. As that report states: Diagnosis of hyperthyroidism was new in patients aged 18 to 65, and its duration was under 2 months.

This receptor was taken from a woman aged 40 to 55 with Graves disease. Material: peripheral blood mononuclear cells (PBMCs), obtained at new diagnosis, from a patient treated with antithyroid drugs. The chain links TRBV28 to TRBJ1-5, with 7 nucleotides matching TRBD1. The CDR3 loop reads CASSSGTGTGNQPQHF. CDR3 coding DNA: TGTGCCAGCAGTTCCGGAACCGGGACAGGCAATCAGCCCCAGCATTTT.